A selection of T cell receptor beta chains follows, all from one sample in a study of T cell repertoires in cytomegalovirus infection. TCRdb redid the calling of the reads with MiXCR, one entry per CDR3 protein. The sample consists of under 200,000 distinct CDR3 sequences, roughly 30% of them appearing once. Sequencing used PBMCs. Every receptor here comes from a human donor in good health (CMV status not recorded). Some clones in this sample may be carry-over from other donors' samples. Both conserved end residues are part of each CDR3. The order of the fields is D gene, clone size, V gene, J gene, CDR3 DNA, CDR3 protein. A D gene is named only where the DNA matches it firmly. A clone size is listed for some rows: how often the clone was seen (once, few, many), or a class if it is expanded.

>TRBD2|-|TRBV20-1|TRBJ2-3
TGCAGTGCTAGCACTAGCGGGGGGCTAACTACTAGCACAGATACGCAGTATTTT
CSASTSGGLTTSTDTQYF
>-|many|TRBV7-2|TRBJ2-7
TGTGCCAGCAGCTTAGCGGGGCCCACCTACGAGCAGTACTTC
CASSLAGPTYEQYF
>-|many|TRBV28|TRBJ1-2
TGTGCCAGCAGTTTTGGAGGGGCTACTGACTATGGCTACACCTTC
CASSFGGATDYGYTF
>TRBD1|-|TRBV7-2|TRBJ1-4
TGTGCCAGCAGCCTTACCGGGACAGGGCGAGAAAAACTGTTTTTT
CASSLTGTGREKLFF
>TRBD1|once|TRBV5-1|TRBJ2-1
TGCGCCAGCAGCTTGGAGACAGGGGGTATCAATGAGCAGTTCTTC
CASSLETGGINEQFF
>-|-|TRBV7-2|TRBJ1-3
TGTGCCAGCAGCTTGTGTACTCCGGGCGCTGGAAACACCATATATTTT
CASSLCTPGAGNTIYF
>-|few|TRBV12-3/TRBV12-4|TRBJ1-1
TGTGCCAGCAGTTTAGGCCCGGGGCTGAACACTGAAGCTTTCTTT
CASSLGPGLNTEAFF
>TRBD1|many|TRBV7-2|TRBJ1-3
TGTGCCAGCAGCTCTAAGACAGGGTCTGGCACCTCTGGAAACACCATATATTTT
CASSSKTGSGTSGNTIYF
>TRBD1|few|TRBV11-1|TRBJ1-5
TGTGCCAGCAGCTTAGGGACAGGGAGGCCCCAGCATTTT
CASSLGTGRPQHF
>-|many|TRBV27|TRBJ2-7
TGTGCCAGCAGTTTTCAAGGGGACTACGAGCAGTACTTC
CASSFQGDYEQYF
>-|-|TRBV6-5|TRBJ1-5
TGTGCCAGCAGTTACGTCCGGGGGCAAGGGCAGCCCCAGCATTTT
CASSYVRGQGQPQHF
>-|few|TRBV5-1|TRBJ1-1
TGCGCCAGCAGCCACGGGGTCACTGAAGCTTTCTTT
CASSHGVTEAFF
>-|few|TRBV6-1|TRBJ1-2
TGTGCCAGCAGCCTGGGGGGCTTTGACTATGGCTACACCTTC
CASSLGGFDYGYTF
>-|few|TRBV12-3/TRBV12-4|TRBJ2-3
TGTGCCAGCAGTTCGGGACTTCCAACTAGCACAGATACGCAGTATTTT
CASSSGLPTSTDTQYF
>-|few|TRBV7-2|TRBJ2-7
TGTGCCAGCACACTAGGGGGGAACGAGTACGAGCAGTACTTC
CASTLGGNEYEQYF
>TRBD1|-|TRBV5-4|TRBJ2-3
TGTGCCAGCAGCTTGGACGGGACAGGCCCTAGGGATACGCAGTATTTT
CASSLDGTGPRDTQYF